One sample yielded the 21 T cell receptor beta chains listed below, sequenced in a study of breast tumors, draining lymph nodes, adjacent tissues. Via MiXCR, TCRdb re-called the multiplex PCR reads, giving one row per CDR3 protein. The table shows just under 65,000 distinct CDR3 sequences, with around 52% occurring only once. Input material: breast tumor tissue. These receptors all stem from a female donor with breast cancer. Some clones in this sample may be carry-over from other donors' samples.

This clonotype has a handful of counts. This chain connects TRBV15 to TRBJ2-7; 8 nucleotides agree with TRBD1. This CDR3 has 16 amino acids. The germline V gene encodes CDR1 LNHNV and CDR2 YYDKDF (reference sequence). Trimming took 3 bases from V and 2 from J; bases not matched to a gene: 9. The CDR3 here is CATSSFDRTGPYEQYF. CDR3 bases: TGTGCCACCAGCAGCTTCGATCGGACAGGGCCCTACGAGCAGTACTTC. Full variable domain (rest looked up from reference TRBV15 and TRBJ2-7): DAMVIQNPRYQVTQFGKPVTLSCSQTLNHNVMYWYQQKSSQAPKLLFHYYDKDFNNEADTPDNFQSRRPNTSFCFLDIRSPGLGDTAMYLCATSSFDRTGPYEQYFGPGTRLTVT.

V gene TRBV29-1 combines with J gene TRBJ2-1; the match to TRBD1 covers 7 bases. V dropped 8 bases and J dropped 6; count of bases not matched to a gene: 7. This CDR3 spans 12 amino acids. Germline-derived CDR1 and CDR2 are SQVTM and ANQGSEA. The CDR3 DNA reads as TGCAGCCCAATGACAGGGACCAATGAGCAGTTCTTC. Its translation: CSPMTGTNEQFF.

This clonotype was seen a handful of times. CDR3 sequence: CASSLTSGTASPLHF. The CDR3 coding sequence is TGTGCCAGCAGCCTGACTAGCGGGACAGCTTCACCCCTCCACTTT. This chain joins TRBV13 and TRBJ1-6; 7 nucleotides agree with TRBD1. With V trimmed by 5 bases and J by 9 bases, 10 bases remained unmatched. The CDR3 sequence is 15 residues long. Per the germline V gene, CDR1 is PRHDT and CDR2 is FYEKMQ (reference sequence).

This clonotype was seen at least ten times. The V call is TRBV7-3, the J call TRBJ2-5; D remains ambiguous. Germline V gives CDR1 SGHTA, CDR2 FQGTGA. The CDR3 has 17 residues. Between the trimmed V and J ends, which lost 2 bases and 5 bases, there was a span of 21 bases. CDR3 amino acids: CASSLAQAGPKRETQYF. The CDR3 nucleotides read TGTGCCAGCAGCTTAGCTCAGGCCGGTCCCAAGAGGGAGACCCAGTACTTC.

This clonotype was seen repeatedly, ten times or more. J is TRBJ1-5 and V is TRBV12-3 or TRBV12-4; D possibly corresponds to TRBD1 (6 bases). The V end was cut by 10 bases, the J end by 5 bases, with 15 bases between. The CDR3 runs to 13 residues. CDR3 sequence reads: CATSKGGDQPQHF. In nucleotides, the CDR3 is TGTGCCACCTCAAAAGGGGGGGATCAGCCCCAGCATTTT.

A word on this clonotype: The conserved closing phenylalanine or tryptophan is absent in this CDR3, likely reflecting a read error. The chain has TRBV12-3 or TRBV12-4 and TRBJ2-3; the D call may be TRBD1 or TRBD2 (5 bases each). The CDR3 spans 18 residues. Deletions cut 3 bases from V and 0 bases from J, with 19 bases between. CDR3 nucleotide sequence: TGTGCCAGCAGTTTTGAGGGACGATCTTCCGCTAGCACAGATACGCAGTATTTG. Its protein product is CASSFEGRSSASTDTQYL.

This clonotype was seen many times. The CDR3 protein is CASSSGGADNEKLFF. For the CDR3, the DNA is TGCGCCAGCAGCTCCGGGGGGGCTGATAATGAAAAACTGTTTTTT. The chain employs TRBV5-1 and TRBJ1-4; possible D gene TRBD1, 6 bases. Germline V gives CDR1 SGHRS, CDR2 YFSETQ. Deletions cut 3 bases from V and 4 bases from J, with 13 bases between. The CDR3 length is 15 residues.

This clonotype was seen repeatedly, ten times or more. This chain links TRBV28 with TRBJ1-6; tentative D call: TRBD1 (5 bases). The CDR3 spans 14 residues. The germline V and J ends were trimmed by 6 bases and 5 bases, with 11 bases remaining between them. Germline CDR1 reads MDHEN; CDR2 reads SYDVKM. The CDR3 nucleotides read TGTGCCAGCAGCCCAGGGTTGAATAATTCACCCCTCCACTTT. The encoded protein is CASSPGLNNSPLHF.

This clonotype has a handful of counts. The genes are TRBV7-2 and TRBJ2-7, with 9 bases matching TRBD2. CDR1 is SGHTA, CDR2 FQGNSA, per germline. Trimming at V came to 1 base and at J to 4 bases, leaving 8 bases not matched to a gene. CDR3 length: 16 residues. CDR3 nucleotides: TGTGCCAGCAGCTTAGGTTGGGCGGGAGGGGTATACGAGCAGTACTTC. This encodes CASSLGWAGGVYEQYF.

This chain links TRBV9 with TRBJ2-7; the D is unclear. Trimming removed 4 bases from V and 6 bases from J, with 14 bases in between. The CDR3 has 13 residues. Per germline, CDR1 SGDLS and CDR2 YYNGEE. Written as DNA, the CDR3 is TGTGCCAGCAGCTGGGCCAGCACCAGCGAGCAGTACTTC. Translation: CASSWASTSEQYF.

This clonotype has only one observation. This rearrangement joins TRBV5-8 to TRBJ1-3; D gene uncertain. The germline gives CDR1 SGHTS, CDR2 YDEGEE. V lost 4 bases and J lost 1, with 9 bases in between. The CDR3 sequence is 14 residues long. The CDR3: CASSDQRSGNTIYF. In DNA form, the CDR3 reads TGTGCCAGCAGCGACCAACGGTCTGGAAACACCATATATTTT. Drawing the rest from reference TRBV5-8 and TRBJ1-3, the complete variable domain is EAGVTQSPTHLIKTRGQQATLRCSPISGHTSVYWYQQALGLGLQFLLWYDEGEERNRGNFPPRFSGRQFPNYSSELNVNALELEDSALYLCASSDQRSGNTIYFGEGSWLTVV.

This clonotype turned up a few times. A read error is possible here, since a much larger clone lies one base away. The DNA of the CDR3 is TGTGCCAGCAGCGGGGGTACGGGAACCACCATATATTTT. As protein: CASSGGTGTTIYF. This rearrangement joins TRBV11-3 to TRBJ1-3; TRBD1 might be the D (5 bases). Germline CDR1 SGHNT, CDR2 YENEEA. CDR3 length: 13 amino acids.

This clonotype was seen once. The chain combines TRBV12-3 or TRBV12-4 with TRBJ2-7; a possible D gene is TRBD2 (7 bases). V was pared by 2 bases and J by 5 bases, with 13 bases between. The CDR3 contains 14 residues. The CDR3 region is CASSLRGGLNEQYF. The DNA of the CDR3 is TGTGCCAGCAGTTTAAGGGGGGGGCTCAACGAGCAGTACTTC.

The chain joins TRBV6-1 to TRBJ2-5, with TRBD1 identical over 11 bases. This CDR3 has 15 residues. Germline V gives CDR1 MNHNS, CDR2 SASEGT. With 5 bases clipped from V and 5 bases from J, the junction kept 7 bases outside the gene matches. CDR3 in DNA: TGTGCCAGCAGTCAGGGGACAGGGGGTCGGGAGACCCAGTACTTC. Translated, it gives CASSQGTGGRETQYF.

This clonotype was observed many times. In DNA form, the CDR3 reads TGCGCCAGCAGCCAAGTGGCGGCGGGATCGGGTGGGGCCAACGTCCTGACTTTC. It specifies CASSQVAAGSGGANVLTF. The J gene is TRBJ2-6, the V gene TRBV4-3; a possible D gene is TRBD2 (6 bases). The CDR3 is 18 residues long. The V end lost 1 base, the J end lost 3 bases, and 16 bases lay between the germline ends. Germline V CDR1 and CDR2: LGHNA, YSLEER.

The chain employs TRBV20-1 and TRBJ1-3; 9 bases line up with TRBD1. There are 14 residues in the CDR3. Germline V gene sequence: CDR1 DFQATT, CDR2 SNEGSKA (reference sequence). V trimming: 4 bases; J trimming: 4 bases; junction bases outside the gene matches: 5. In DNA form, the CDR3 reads TGCAGTGCTAAACGGACAGGGGAGGGAAACACCATATATTTT. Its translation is CSAKRTGEGNTIYF.

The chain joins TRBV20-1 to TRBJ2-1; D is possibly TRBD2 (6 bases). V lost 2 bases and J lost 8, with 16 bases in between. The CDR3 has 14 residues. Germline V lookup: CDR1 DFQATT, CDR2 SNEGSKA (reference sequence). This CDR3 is CSARLYLGEDEQFF. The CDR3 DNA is TGCAGTGCTAGACTCTACTTAGGGGAGGATGAGCAGTTCTTC.

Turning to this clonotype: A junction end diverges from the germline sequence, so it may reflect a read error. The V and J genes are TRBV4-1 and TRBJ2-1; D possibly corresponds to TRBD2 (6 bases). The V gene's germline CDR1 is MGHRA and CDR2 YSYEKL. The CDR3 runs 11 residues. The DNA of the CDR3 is TGCGCCTGCAGCCAGAGACTAGGACTGTTCTTC. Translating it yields CACSQRLGLFF.

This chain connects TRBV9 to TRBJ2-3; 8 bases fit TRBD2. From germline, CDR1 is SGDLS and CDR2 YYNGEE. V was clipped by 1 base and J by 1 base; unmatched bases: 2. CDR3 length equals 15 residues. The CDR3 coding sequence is TGTGCCAGCAGCGTAATAGCGGGACGCACAGATACGCAGTATTTT. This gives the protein CASSVIAGRTDTQYF.

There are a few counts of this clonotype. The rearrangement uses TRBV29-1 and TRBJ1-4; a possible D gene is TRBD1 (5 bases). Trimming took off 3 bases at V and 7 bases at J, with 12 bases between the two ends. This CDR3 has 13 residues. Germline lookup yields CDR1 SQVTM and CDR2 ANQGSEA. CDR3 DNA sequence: TGCAGCGTTGAGATATGGGACGGTGAAAAACTGTTTTTT. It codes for CSVEIWDGEKLFF.

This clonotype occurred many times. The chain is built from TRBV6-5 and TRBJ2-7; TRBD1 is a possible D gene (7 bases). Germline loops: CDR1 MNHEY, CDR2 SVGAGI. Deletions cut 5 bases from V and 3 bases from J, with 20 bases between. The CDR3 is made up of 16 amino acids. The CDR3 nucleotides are TGTGCCAGCAGTAATACAGGGGACTTTGGGGACTACGAGCAGTACTTC. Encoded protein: CASSNTGDFGDYEQYF.